This TCR beta chain derives from a study of shared clonotypes between healthy human individuals. Study results and caveats: At large depth, rarefaction still showed sorted-subset sequencing to be incomplete.

Germline V gene sequence: CDR1 KGHSH, CDR2 LQKENI. Trimming stripped 2 bases from V and 1 base from J, with 11 bases between. The CDR3 consists of 15 residues. A few counts support this clone. Its antigen remains unidentified. The sample holds other DNA sequences that translate to the same CDR3. Everyone who donated was a Caucasian adult who lived in Nashville, Tennessee. The genomic DNA of each subset was split evenly across several immunoSEQ plates. In the original workflow: Filtering differed because ImmunoSEQ produced junction-only sequences that carried no quality scores. The table came from immunoSEQ multiplex PCR; TCRdb's copy has only in-frame clones and leaves some out. From that table come the V and J calls and clone size; the DNA was used to work out D and trimming. The sample consists of approximately 2,300,000 clones, about 90% of them appearing once.

This clonotype was sampled from a man between 18 and 29 years old in good health. Some clones in this sample may be carry-over from other donors' samples. The chain recombines TRBV18 with TRBJ1-1; D possibly corresponds to TRBD1 (6 bases). Input material: naive CD4+ T cells from PBMCs. Subset indicated: CD45RA+ positively selected. CDR3 DNA: TGTGCCAGCTCACCAAGGTCCAGGGGGAACACTGAAGCTTTCTTT. It is translated as CASSPRSRGNTEAFF.